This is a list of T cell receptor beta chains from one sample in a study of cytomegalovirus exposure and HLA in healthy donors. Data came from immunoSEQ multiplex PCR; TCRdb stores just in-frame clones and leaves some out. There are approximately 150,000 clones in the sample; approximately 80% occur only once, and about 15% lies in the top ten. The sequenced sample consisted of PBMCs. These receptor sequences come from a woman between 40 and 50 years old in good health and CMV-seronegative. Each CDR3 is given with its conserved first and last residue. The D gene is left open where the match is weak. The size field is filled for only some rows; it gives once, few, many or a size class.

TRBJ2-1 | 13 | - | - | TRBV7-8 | TGTGCCAGCAAACTCAGGGGAGGGGCCGGGCAGTTCTTC | CASKLRGGAGQFF
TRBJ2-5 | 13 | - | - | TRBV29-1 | TGCAGCGTTGCATCGACAGGCGGCTGGACCCAGTACTTC | CSVASTGGWTQYF
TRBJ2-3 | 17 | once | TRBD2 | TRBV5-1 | TGCGCCAGCAGCCCTGGCGTAGGCGGGGGGGCCGGAGATACGCAGTATTTT | CASSPGVGGGAGDTQYF
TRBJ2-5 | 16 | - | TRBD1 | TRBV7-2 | TGTGCCAGCAGCAAGCTTCAGGGGGCGGTTCAAGAGACCCAGTACTTC | CASSKLQGAVQETQYF
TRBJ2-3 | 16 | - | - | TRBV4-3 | TGCGCCAGCAGCCAAGAAGACCCGGGAGGCACAGATACGCAGTATTTT | CASSQEDPGGTDTQYF
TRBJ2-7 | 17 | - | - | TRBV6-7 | TGTGCCAGCAGTTACTCTCGCTATTGGAGCCCAACCTACGAGCAGTACTTC | CASSYSRYWSPTYEQYF
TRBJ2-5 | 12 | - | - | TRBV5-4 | TGTGCCAGCAGCGATGAGCAAGAGACCCAGTACTTC | CASSDEQETQYF
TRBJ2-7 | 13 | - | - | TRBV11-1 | TGTGCCAGCAGCTTAGGGGCCCTATACGAGCAGTACTTC | CASSLGALYEQYF
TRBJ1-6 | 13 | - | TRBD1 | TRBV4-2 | TGTGCCAGCAGCCAGACAGGGACTTCACCCCTCCACTTT | CASSQTGTSPLHF
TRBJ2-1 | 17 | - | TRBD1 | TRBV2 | TGTGCCAGCAGTGAAAGTTCGTGGGGACAGGGAAACAATGAGCAGTTCTTC | CASSESSWGQGNNEQFF
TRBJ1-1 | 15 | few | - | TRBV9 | TGTGCCAGCAGCCCGCGAACAGGGTCAAACACTGAAGCTTTCTTT | CASSPRTGSNTEAFF
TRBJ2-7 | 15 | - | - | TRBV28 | TGTGCCAGCAGATCAGGACGGGGAGAGTTCTACGAGCAGTACTTC | CASRSGRGEFYEQYF
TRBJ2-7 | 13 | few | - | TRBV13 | TGTGCCAGCAGCGGGCCTTGGTCATACGAGCAGTACTTC | CASSGPWSYEQYF
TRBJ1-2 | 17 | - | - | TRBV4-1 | TGCGCCAGCAGCCAAGATCCTCCGGCAGGGAGGAACTATGGCTACACCTTC | CASSQDPPAGRNYGYTF
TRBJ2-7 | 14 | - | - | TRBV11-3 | TGTGCCAGCAGCTTCTTACGGGGCTCCTACGAGCAGTACTTC | CASSFLRGSYEQYF
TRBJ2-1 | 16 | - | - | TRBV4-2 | TGTGCCAGCAGCCAAGTCGGGACAATTGGGCACAATGAGCAGTTCTTC | CASSQVGTIGHNEQFF
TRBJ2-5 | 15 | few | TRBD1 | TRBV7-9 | TGTGCCAGCAGCTTAGGACAGGGTAGTGGTGAGACCCAGTACTTC | CASSLGQGSGETQYF
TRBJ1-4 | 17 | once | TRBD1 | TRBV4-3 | TGCGCCAGCAGCCAAATCATTAAAACAGGGGGCGCGGGAAAACTGTTTTTT | CASSQIIKTGGAGKLFF
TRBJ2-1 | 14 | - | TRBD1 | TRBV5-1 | TGCGCCAGCAGCTTGGTTGGGACAGACAATGAGCAGTTCTTC | CASSLVGTDNEQFF
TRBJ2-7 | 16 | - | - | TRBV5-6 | TGTGCCAGCAGCTTAGCCCGGGACACATACTCCTACGAGCAGTACTTC | CASSLARDTYSYEQYF
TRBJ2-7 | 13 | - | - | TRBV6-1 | TGTGCCAGCAGCGCAGACTTATACTACGAGCAGTACTTC | CASSADLYYEQYF
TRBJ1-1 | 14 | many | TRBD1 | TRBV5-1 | TGCGCCAGCAGCTTGGAACAGGGGCGGACTGAAGCTTTCTTT | CASSLEQGRTEAFF
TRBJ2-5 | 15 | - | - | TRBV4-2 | TGTGCCAGCAGCCAAGATCCGCGGGGTGCAGAGACCCAGTACTTC | CASSQDPRGAETQYF
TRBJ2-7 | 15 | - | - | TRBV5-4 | TGTGCCAGCAGCTCGCCGGAGGTCCCTTATGACGAGCAGTACTTC | CASSSPEVPYDEQYF